This TCR beta chain was observed in a study of cytomegalovirus exposure and HLA in healthy donors. Trimming stripped 4 bases from V and 4 bases from J, with 10 bases between. The CDR3 extends over 13 amino acids. Per the germline V gene, CDR1 is SNHLY and CDR2 is FYNNEI. On this clone itself: What it recognizes is unknown.

Study results and limitations: Common viral pathogens (according to a later analysis) appeared linked to several of the most significant clusters.

The PCR used 60 Vbeta and 13 Jbeta primers. Repertoires were generated with immunoSEQ multiplex PCR, while TCRdb's copy carries only in-frame clones and drops some. Among approximately 120,000 clones, nearly 70% were seen once, and the ten largest hold under 6.5%. All the people who gave samples were healthy bone marrow donors. The sequence was obtained from a woman aged 65 to 85 in good health and CMV-seropositive. Input material: PBMCs. The chain links TRBV2 to TRBJ2-5, with D perhaps TRBD1 (6 bases). The CDR3 DNA reads TGTGCCAGCAGTGCAGGGACATCAGAGACCCAGTACTTC. Amino acid sequence: CASSAGTSETQYF.